The subject of this entry is one TCR beta chain. Antigen unknown. The data belong to a study of T cells in Graves' hyperthyroidism and ophthalmopathy. Whole-study findings and limits: For ophthalmopathy, model prediction preceded onset by a median about 6.4 months.

Amplification of TCR beta CDR3 regions was performed using RNA transcripts as template. First-round RT-PCR of the TCR CDR3 relied on the HTBI primer set. TCRdb fed the multiplex PCR reads into MiXCR, producing one record per CDR3 protein. This sample has more than 500,000 distinct CDR3 sequences; about half occur once, and the top ten carry 15% to 20%. The V and J ends lost 0 bases and 7 bases respectively, with 15 bases between them. CDR1 is LGHNA, CDR2 YNFKEQ, per germline. This CDR3 has 15 amino acids. The rearrangement joins TRBV4-2 to TRBJ1-2; a possible D gene is TRBD1 (5 bases). Sequencing was performed on peripheral blood or thyroid tissue (not recorded which). The receptor was derived from an adult woman with Graves' disease, either hyperthyroidism or ophthalmopathy (not recorded which). CDR3 bases: TGTGCCAGCAGCCAAGAACAACCCGTGGACACTGGCTACACCTTC. It translates to CASSQEQPVDTGYTF.